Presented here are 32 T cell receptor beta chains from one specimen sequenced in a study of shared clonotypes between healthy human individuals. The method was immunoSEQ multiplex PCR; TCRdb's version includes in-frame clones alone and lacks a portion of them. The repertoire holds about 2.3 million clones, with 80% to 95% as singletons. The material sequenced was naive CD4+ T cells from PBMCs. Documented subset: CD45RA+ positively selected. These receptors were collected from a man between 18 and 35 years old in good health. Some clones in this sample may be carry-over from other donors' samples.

This CDR3 reads CASSQGDGTLAKNIQYF. The CDR3 bases are TGTGCCAGCAGCCAAGGCGACGGAACCCTAGCCAAAAACATTCAGTACTTC. V usage is TRBV4-2 and J usage is TRBJ2-4; no firm D call. This CDR3 spans 17 amino acids. Germline assignment: CDR1 LGHNA and CDR2 YNFKEQ. Trimming removed 1 base from V and 0 bases from J, with 13 bases in between.

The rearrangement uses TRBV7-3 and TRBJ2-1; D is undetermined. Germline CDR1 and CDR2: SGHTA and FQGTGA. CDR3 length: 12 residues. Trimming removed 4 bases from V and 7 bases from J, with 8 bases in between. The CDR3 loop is CASSSLGNEQFF. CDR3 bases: TGTGCCAGCAGCTCCCTGGGGAATGAGCAGTTCTTC. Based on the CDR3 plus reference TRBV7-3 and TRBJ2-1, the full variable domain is GAGVSQTPSNKVTEKGKYVELRCDPISGHTALYWYRQSLGQGPEFLIYFQGTGAADDSGLPNDRFFAVRPEGSVSTLKIQRTERGDSAVYLCASSSLGNEQFFGPGTRLTVL.

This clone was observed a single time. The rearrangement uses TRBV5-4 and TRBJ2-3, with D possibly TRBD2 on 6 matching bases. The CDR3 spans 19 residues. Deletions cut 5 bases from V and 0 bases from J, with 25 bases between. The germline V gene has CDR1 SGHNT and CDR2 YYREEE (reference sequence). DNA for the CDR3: TGTGCCAGCAGTCACGGAGGGCCCCGAAGACATGCTAGCACAGATACGCAGTATTTT. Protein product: CASSHGGPRRHASTDTQYF.

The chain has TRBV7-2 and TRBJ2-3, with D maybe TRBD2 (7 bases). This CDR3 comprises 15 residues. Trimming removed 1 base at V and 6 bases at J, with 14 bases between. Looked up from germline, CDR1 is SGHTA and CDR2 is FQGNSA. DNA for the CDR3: TGTGCCAGCAGCTTAGGGACTAGGGGGGTGGATACGCAGTATTTT. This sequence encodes CASSLGTRGVDTQYF. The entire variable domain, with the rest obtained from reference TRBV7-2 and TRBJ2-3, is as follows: GAGVSQSPSNKVTEKGKDVELRCDPISGHTALYWYRQSLGQGLEFLIYFQGNSAPDKSGLPSDRFSAERTGGSVSTLTIQRTQQEDSAVYLCASSLGTRGVDTQYFGPGTRLTVL.

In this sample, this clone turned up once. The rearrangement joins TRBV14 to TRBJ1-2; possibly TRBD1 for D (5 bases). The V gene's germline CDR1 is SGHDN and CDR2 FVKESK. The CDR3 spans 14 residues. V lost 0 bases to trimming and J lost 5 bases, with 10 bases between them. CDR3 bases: TGTGCCAGCAGCCAAGAAGTCGGGGGTTATGGCTACACCTTC. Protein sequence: CASSQEVGGYGYTF.

CDR3 amino acids: CASTGQTETQYF. CDR3 sequence (DNA): TGTGCCAGCACGGGACAGACGGAGACCCAGTACTTC. The chain employs TRBV6-1 and TRBJ2-5, with TRBD1 identical over 7 bases. The germline V gene has CDR1 MNHNS and CDR2 SASEGT. After removal of 7 bases from V and 5 bases from J, the junction contained 4 bases not matched to a gene. The CDR3 consists of 12 residues.

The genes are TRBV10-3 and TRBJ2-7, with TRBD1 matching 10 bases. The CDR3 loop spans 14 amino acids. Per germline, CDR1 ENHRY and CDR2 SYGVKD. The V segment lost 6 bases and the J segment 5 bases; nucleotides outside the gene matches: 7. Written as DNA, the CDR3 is TGTGCCATCAGCCCGGGACAGGGGACCCACGAGCAGTACTTC. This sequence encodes CAISPGQGTHEQYF.

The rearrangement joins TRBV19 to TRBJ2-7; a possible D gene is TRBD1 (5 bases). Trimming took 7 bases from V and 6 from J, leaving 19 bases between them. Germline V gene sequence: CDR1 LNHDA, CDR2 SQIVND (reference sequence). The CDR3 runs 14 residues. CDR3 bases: TGTGCCAGTATGGGCGGAAGGGGTCAGATCGAGCAGTACTTC. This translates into CASMGGRGQIEQYF.

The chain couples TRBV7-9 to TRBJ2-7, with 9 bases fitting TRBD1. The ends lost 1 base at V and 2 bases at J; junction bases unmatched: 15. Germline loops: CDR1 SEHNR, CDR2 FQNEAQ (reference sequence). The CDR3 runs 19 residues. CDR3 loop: CASSLGGDRVTWGTYEQYF. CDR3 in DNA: TGTGCCAGCAGCTTAGGAGGGGACAGGGTGACATGGGGGACCTACGAGCAGTACTTC. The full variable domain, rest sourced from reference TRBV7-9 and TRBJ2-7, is DTGVSQNPRHKITKRGQNVTFRCDPISEHNRLYWYRQTLGQGPEFLTYFQNEAQLEKSRLLSDRFSAERPKGSFSTLEIQRTEQGDSAMYLCASSLGGDRVTWGTYEQYFGPGTRLTVT.

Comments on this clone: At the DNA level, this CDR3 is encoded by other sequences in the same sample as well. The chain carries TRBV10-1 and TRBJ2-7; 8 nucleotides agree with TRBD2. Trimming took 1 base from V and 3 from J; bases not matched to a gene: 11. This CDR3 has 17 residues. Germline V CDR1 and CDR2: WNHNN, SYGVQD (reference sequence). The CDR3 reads CASSELSGAGVFYEQYF. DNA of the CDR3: TGCGCCAGCAGTGAGTTGTCGGGAGCGGGAGTGTTCTACGAGCAGTACTTC.

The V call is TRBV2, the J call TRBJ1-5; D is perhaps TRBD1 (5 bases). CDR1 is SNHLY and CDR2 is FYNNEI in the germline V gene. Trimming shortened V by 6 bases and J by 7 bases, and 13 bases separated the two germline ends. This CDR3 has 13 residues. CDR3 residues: CASRGRGTQPQHF. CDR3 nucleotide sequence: TGTGCCAGCAGGGGGCGCGGGACCCAGCCCCAGCATTTT.

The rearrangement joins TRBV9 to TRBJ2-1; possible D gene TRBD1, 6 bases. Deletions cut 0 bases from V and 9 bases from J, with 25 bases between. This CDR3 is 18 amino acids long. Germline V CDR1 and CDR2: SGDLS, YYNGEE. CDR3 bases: TGTGCCAGCAGCGTAGATTTGGGGGCAGGTTTTAAGGAAACTGAGCAGTTCTTC. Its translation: CASSVDLGAGFKETEQFF.

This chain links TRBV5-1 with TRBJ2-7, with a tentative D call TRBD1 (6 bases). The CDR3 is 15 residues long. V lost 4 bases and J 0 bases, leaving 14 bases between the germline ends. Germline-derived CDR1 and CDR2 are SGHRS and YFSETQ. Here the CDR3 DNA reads TGCGCCAGCAGCGATTATAGGGGGAGCTCCTACGAGCAGTACTTC. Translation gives CASSDYRGSSYEQYF. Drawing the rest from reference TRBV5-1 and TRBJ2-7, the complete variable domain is KAGVTQTPRYLIKTRGQQVTLSCSPISGHRSVSWYQQTPGQGLQFLFEYFSETQRNKGNFPGRFSGRQFSNSRSEMNVSTLELGDSALYLCASSDYRGSSYEQYFGPGTRLTVT.

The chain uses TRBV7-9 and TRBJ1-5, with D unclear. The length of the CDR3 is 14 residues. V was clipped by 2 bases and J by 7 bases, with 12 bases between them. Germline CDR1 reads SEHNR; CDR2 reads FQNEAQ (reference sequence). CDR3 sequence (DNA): TGTGCCAGCAGCTTAATGACATCGGGACAGCCCCAGCATTTT. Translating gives CASSLMTSGQPQHF.

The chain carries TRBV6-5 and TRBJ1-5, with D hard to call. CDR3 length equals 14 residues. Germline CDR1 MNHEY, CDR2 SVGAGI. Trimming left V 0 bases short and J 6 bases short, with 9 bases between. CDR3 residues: CASSYSGEGQPQHF. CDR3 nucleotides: TGTGCCAGCAGTTACTCCGGGGAAGGTCAGCCCCAGCATTTT.

The CDR3 bases are TGTGCCAGCGCACCGCCATCCGCGGTGAATGAGCAGTTCTTC. Amino acids: CASAPPSAVNEQFF. The J gene is TRBJ2-1, the V gene TRBV5-4; D is uncertain. The CDR3 is 14 amino acids. CDR1 and CDR2 (germline): SGHNT, YYREEE (reference sequence). The V end was cut by 7 bases, the J end by 7 bases, with 18 bases between.

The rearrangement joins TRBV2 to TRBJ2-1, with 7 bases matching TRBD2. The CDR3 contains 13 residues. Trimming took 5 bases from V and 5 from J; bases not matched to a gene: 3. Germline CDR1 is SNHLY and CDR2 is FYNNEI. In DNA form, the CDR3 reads TGTGCCAGCAGTAGAGCGGGGAACAATGAGCAGTTCTTC. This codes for CASSRAGNNEQFF.

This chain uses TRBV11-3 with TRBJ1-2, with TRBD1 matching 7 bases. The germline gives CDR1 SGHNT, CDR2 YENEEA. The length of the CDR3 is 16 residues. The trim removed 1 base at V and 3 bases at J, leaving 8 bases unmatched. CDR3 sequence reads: CASSLVGGGGDYGYTF. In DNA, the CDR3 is TGTGCCAGCAGCTTAGTCGGGGGAGGGGGCGACTATGGCTACACCTTC. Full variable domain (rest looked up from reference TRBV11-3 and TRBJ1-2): EAGVVQSPRYKIIEKKQPVAFWCNPISGHNTLYWYLQNLGQGPELLIRYENEEAVDDSQLPKDRFSAERLKGVDSTLKIQPAELGDSAVYLCASSLVGGGGDYGYTFGSGTRLTVV.

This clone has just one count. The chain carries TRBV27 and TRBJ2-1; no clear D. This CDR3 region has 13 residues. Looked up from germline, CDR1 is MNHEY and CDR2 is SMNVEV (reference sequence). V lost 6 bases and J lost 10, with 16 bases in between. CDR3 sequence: CASRPLLGREQFF. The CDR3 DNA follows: TGTGCCAGCAGACCCCTGCTCGGGCGGGAGCAGTTCTTC.

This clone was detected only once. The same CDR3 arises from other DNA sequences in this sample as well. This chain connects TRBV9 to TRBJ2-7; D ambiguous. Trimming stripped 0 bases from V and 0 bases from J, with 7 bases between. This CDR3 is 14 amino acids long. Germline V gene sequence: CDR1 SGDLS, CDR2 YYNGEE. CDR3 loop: CASSVDALSYEQYF. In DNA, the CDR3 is TGTGCCAGCAGCGTAGATGCTCTCTCCTACGAGCAGTACTTC.

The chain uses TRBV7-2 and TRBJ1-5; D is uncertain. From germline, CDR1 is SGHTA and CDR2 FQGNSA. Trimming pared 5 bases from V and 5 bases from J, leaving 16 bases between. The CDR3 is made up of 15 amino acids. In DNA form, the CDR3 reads TGTGCCAGCAGCCCCGGTGACCGCATTTATCAGCCCCAGCATTTT. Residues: CASSPGDRIYQPQHF.

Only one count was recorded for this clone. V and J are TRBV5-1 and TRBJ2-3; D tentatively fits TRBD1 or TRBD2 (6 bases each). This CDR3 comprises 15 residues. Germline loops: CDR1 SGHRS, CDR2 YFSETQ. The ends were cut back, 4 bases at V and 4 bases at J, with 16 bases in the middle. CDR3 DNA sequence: TGCGCCAGCAGCCTGTCCGAGGGGGGTGCAGATACGCAGTATTTT. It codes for CASSLSEGGADTQYF.

The DNA for the CDR3 is TGTGCCAGCTCACCCGCCGGGTCCCCAGAGACCCAGTACTTC. It translates to CASSPAGSPETQYF. This chain joins TRBV18 and TRBJ2-5; D unresolved. The V end lost 3 bases, the J end lost 4 bases, and 12 bases lay between the germline ends. Germline V gene sequence: CDR1 KGHSH, CDR2 LQKENI. The CDR3 contains 14 residues. The whole variable domain, remainder taken from reference TRBV18 and TRBJ2-5, is NAGVMQNPRHLVRRRGQEARLRCSPMKGHSHVYWYRQLPEEGLKFMVYLQKENIIDESGMPKERFSAEFPKEGPSILRIQQVVRGDSAAYFCASSPAGSPETQYFGPGTRLLVL.

CDR3 amino acids: CASSFPGSPEQFF. The CDR3 DNA sequence: TGTGCCAGCAGCTTTCCCGGCTCTCCGGAGCAGTTCTTC. The chain has TRBV5-6 and TRBJ2-1; D is uncertain. The V and J ends lost 2 bases and 10 bases respectively, with 13 bases between them. Germline V gene sequence: CDR1 SGHDT, CDR2 YYEEEE. This CDR3 is 13 amino acids long.

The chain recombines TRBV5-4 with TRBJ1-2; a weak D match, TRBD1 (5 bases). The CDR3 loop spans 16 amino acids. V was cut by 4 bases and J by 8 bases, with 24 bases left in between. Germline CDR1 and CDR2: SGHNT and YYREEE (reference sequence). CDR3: CASSHELFMTGPGYTF. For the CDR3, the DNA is TGTGCCAGCAGCCACGAATTATTTATGACGGGGCCAGGCTACACCTTC.

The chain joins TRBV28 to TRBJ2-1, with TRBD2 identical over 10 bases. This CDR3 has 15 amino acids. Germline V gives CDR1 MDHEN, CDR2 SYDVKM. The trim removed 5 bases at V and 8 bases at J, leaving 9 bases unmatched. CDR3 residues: CASSPSGRRAHEQFF. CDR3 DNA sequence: TGTGCCAGCAGTCCTAGCGGGAGAAGGGCGCATGAGCAGTTCTTC.

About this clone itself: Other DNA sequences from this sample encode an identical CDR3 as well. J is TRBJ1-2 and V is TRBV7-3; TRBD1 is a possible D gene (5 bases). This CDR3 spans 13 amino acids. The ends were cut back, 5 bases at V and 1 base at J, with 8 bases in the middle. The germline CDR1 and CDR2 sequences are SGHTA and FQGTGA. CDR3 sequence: CASSPQGNYGYTF. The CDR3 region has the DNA TGTGCCAGCAGCCCCCAGGGTAACTATGGCTACACCTTC.

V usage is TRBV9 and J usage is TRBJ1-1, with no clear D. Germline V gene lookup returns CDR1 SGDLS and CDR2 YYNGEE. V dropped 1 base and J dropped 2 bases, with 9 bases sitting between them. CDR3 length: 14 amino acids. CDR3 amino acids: CASSVNPQNTEAFF. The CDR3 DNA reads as TGTGCCAGCAGCGTAAACCCCCAAAACACTGAAGCTTTCTTT.

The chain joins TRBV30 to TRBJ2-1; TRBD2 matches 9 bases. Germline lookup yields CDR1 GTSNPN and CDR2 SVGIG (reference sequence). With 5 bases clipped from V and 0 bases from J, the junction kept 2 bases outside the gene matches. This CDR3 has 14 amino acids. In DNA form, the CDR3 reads TGTGCCTGGGGACTAGCGTTCTCCTACAATGAGCAGTTCTTC. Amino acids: CAWGLAFSYNEQFF.

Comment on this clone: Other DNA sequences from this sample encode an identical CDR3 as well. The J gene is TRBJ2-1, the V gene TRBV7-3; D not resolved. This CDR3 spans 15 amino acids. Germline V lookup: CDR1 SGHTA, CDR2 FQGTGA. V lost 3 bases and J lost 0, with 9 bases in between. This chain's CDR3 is CASSFSRSSYNEQFF. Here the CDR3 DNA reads TGTGCCAGCAGCTTTTCTAGGTCCTCCTACAATGAGCAGTTCTTC.

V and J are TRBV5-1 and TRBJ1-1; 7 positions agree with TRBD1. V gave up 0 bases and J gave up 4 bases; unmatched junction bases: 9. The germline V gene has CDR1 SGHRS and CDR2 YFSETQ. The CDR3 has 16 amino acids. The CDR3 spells CASSLGGAGGSTEAFF. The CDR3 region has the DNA TGCGCCAGCAGCTTGGGTGGGGCAGGGGGGTCCACTGAAGCTTTCTTT.

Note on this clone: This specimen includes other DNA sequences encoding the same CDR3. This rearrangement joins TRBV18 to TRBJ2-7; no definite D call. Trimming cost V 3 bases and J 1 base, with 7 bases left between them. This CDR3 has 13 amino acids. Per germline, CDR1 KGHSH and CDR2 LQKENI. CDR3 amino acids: CASSPSASYEQYF. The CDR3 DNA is TGTGCCAGCTCACCCTCGGCTTCCTACGAGCAGTACTTC.